This is a list of T cell receptor beta chains from one sample in a study of PD-1 blockade in classical Hodgkin lymphoma. Some clones are missing from TCRdb's copy, which holds only in-frame ones; the method was immunoSEQ multiplex PCR. This sample has tens of thousands of clones; roughly 91% occur once, and the top ten carry roughly 8%. Material: peripheral blood mononuclear cells (PBMCs), obtained at baseline. The receptors stem from a human donor with classical Hodgkin lymphoma. Each CDR3 is given with its conserved first and last residue. Part of the rows lack a size; the others show once, few, many or a class for expanded clones.

size: .; J: TRBJ2-7; V: TRBV4-3; CDR3: CASSQVPSGATYEQYF
size: .; J: TRBJ2-1; V: TRBV5-4; CDR3: CASSPNVGESYNEQFF
size: .; J: TRBJ2-7; V: TRBV4-1; CDR3: CASSQVVGGKSYEQYF
size: .; J: TRBJ1-5; V: TRBV5-1; CDR3: CASSRGGLNQPQHF
size: .; J: TRBJ2-3; V: TRBV6-1; CDR3: CASSEAGADTQYF
size: .; J: TRBJ2-2; V: TRBV4-3; CDR3: CASSQDRLTGVNTGELFF
size: .; J: TRBJ2-7; V: TRBV13; CDR3: CASSSRTVISYEQYF
size: .; J: TRBJ2-7; V: TRBV19; CDR3: CASSSGVASYEQYF
size: .; J: TRBJ1-1; V: TRBV11-2; CDR3: CASSLGWQGGYTEAFF
size: .; J: TRBJ1-1; V: TRBV28; CDR3: CASSLSGTPRLF
size: .; J: TRBJ2-1; V: TRBV11-2; CDR3: CASSLGRASYNEQFF
size: .; J: TRBJ1-1; V: TRBV27; CDR3: CASSLAGSSEAFF
size: .; J: TRBJ2-7; V: TRBV27; CDR3: CASSSTSGRSHEQYF
size: once; J: TRBJ2-3; V: TRBV13; CDR3: CASSWGRFEGFPSTDTQYF
size: once; J: TRBJ2-7; V: TRBV28; CDR3: CASSLKRAGTSYEQYF
size: .; J: TRBJ2-7; V: TRBV27; CDR3: CATHGTSDYEQYF
size: .; J: TRBJ2-1; V: TRBV5-5; CDR3: CASSLLVSEYNEQFF
size: .; J: TRBJ2-1; V: TRBV7-6; CDR3: CASSLGSNEQFF
size: .; J: TRBJ2-7; V: TRBV7-9; CDR3: CASSLNFGTGDEQYF
size: few; J: TRBJ2-7; V: TRBV5-1; CDR3: CASSLDLAGGPYEQYF
size: .; J: TRBJ2-1; V: TRBV27; CDR3: CASSLGQGWNEQFF
size: .; J: TRBJ2-7; V: TRBV5-3; CDR3: CARGPRDRNSYEQYF
size: once; J: TRBJ1-5; V: TRBV2; CDR3: CASSEASNQPQHF
size: .; J: TRBJ1-4; V: TRBV7-7; CDR3: CASSVGEKLFF
size: once; J: TRBJ2-6; V: TRBV21-1; CDR3: CASSKVSGAMGANVLTF
size: .; J: TRBJ2-3; V: TRBV4-2; CDR3: CASSQDFGLAGNTQYF
size: .; J: TRBJ2-3; V: TRBV7-9; CDR3: CASSLTRVGSGWGTDTQYF